This TCR beta chain came from a study of blood T cell repertoires in COVID-19. Study-wide background: Sources were T cells, B-cell-depleted T cells, or PBMCs; the material itself was cDNA or gDNA.

Sequenced by immunoSEQ multiplex PCR; TCRdb stores in-frame clones only, minus some. The data show over 200,000 clones, with 70% to 90% seen just once and about an eighth held by the top ten. Germline lookup yields CDR1 LNHDA and CDR2 SQIVND (reference sequence). Deletions cut 4 bases from V and 1 base from J, with 8 bases between. This CDR3 is 15 amino acids long. This TCR was sampled from a woman between 18 and 29 years old who had recovered from COVID-19. V is TRBV19 and J is TRBJ2-6, with D unclear. Sequencing used peripheral blood. The CDR3 loop reads CASSTVSSGANVLTF. The CDR3 DNA follows: TGTGCCAGTAGTACGGTTTCATCTGGGGCCAACGTCCTGACTTTC. The entire variable domain, with the rest obtained from reference TRBV19 and TRBJ2-6, is as follows: DGGITQSPKYLFRKEGQNVTLSCEQNLNHDAMYWYRQDPGQGLRLIYYSQIVNDFQKGDIAEGYSVSREKKESFPLTVTSAQKNPTAFYLCASSTVSSGANVLTFGAGSRLTVL.